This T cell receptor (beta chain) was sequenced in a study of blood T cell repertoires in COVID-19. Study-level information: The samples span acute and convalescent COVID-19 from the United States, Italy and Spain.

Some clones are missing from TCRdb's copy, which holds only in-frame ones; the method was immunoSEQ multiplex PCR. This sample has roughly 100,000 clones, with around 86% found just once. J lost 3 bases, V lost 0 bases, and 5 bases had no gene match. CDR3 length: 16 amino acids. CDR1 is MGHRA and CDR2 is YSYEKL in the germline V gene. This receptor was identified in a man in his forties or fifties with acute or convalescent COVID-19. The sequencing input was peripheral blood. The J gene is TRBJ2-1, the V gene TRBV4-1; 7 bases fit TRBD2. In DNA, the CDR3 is TGCGCCAGCAGCCAAGAAGGAGCGGGATTCTACAATGAGCAGTTCTTC. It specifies CASSQEGAGFYNEQFF.